The rows below give T cell receptor beta chains drawn from one sample of a study of T cells in Graves' hyperthyroidism and ophthalmopathy. One entry per CDR3 protein, called by TCRdb with MiXCR from the multiplex PCR reads. In the table there are 300,000 to 350,000 distinct CDR3 sequences, 15% to 20% of which are singletons. The sample comprised blood. All receptors derive from a woman in her thirties or forties with Graves' ophthalmopathy. The CDR3 runs from the conserved cysteine through the conserved F or W. The order of the fields is D gene, V gene, J gene, clone size, CDR3 protein, CDR3 DNA. D genes are given only for firm matches. Size values are once, few and many counts, or a class for expanded clones, and some rows have none.

-	TRBV20-1	TRBJ1-6	many	CSASLQGGTSPLHF	TGCAGTGCTAGTTTACAGGGAGGGACTTCACCCCTCCACTTT
-	TRBV30	TRBJ2-7	many	CAWETGRSSYEQYF	TGTGCCTGGGAGACAGGGAGGAGCTCCTACGAGCAGTACTTC
-	TRBV10-3	TRBJ2-3	many	CAISEKVGYTDTQYF	TGTGCCATCAGTGAGAAGGTCGGGTACACAGATACGCAGTATTTT
TRBD1	TRBV19	TRBJ2-4	-	CASSRPGTGENIQYF	TGTGCCAGTAGCCGCCCCGGGACAGGGGAAAACATTCAGTACTTC
-	TRBV12-3/TRBV12-4	TRBJ1-5	-	CASSLFTRLGNQPQHF	TGTGCCAGCAGTTTATTTACCCGCCTGGGCAATCAGCCCCAGCATTTT
-	TRBV12-3/TRBV12-4	TRBJ1-3	-	CASSWAGYSGNTIYF	TGTGCCAGCAGTTGGGCAGGGTACTCTGGAAACACCATATATTTT
-	TRBV10-3	TRBJ1-5	many	CAISDLGQVINQPQHF	TGTGCCATCAGTGACCTAGGGCAGGTAATCAATCAGCCCCAGCATTTT
TRBD1	TRBV30	TRBJ1-1	many	CAWSRPGQQIEAFF	TGTGCCTGGAGTCGACCGGGACAGCAGATTGAAGCTTTCTTT
TRBD2	TRBV7-6	TRBJ2-2	many	CASGSGRINTGELFF	TGTGCCAGTGGTAGCGGGCGGATTAACACCGGGGAGCTGTTTTTT
TRBD1	TRBV11-2	TRBJ1-1	many	CASSLGRQGYTEAFF	TGTGCCAGCAGCTTAGGCCGACAGGGGTACACTGAAGCTTTCTTT
-	TRBV10-2	TRBJ1-5	-	CASSESGVNQPQHF	TGCGCCAGCAGTGAGTCAGGGGTCAATCAGCCCCAGCATTTT
-	TRBV27	TRBJ2-2	many	CASSAYSGDGGELFF	TGTGCCAGCAGCGCCTACTCGGGTGATGGCGGGGAGCTGTTTTTT
TRBD2	TRBV2	TRBJ2-7	many	CASSDVASGSYEQYF	TGTGCCAGCAGTGACGTCGCTAGCGGGTCCTACGAGCAGTACTTC
-	TRBV28	TRBJ1-1	many	CASSLGYVGEAFF	TGTGCCAGCAGTTTAGGGTATGTGGGTGAAGCTTTCTTT
TRBD1	TRBV5-1	TRBJ1-2	many	CASSGTGLGYTF	TGCGCCAGCAGCGGGACAGGGCTTGGCTACACCTTC
TRBD1	TRBV3-1	TRBJ1-5	few	CASSHFNRDSKNNQPQHF	TGTGCCAGCAGCCACTTTAACCGGGACAGTAAAAATAATCAGCCCCAGCATTTT
-	TRBV27	TRBJ1-6	many	CASSPRLLSPLHF	TGTGCCAGCAGTCCCCGACTTCTATCACCCCTCCACTTT
TRBD1	TRBV28	TRBJ2-5	-	CASSRTGRIQYF	TGTGCCAGCAGCAGGACAGGGAGGATCCAGTACTTC
-	TRBV28	TRBJ2-2	-	CASSLLSEMGTGELYF	TGTGCCAGCAGTTTACTTTCAGAGATGGGCACCGGGGAGCTGTATTTT
-	TRBV12-3/TRBV12-4	TRBJ2-7	many	CASSFKGTSYEQYF	TGTGCCAGCAGTTTCAAGGGAACCTCCTACGAGCAGTACTTC
-	TRBV27	TRBJ1-5	many	CASSGGGGQPQHF	TGTGCCAGCAGTGGCGGGGGAGGTCAGCCCCAGCATTTT
TRBD1	TRBV29-1	TRBJ2-7	-	CSVDRGVGDEQYF	TGCAGCGTAGACAGGGGAGTGGGGGACGAGCAGTACTTC
TRBD1	TRBV5-1	TRBJ1-1	many	CASSAGTANTEAFF	TGCGCCAGCAGCGCCGGGACAGCGAACACTGAAGCTTTCTTT
-	TRBV29-1	TRBJ2-7	many	CSVVGVGAYEQYF	TGCAGCGTTGTAGGTGTAGGGGCCTACGAGCAGTACTTC
-	TRBV7-2	TRBJ2-7	many	CASSLGSSIGAEQYF	TGTGCCAGCAGCTTAGGTTCTTCCATTGGGGCGGAACAGTACTTC
TRBD1	TRBV19	TRBJ1-2	-	CATGTGRINYGYTF	TGTGCCACGGGGACAGGGAGAATAAACTATGGCTACACCTTC
-	TRBV2	TRBJ2-7	-	CASRMGGGSYEQYF	TGTGCCAGCCGAATGGGAGGAGGCTCCTACGAGCAGTACTTC
-	TRBV11-1	TRBJ2-7	many	CASSSPQGFPPYEQYF	TGTGCCAGCAGCTCCCCTCAGGGATTCCCCCCCTACGAGCAGTACTTC
TRBD1	TRBV4-1	TRBJ2-7	-	CASSHEDRGPYEQYF	TGCGCCAGCAGCCATGAGGACAGGGGACCTTACGAGCAGTACTTC
-	TRBV20-1	TRBJ2-5	many	CSAPRGGETQYF	TGCAGTGCTCCAAGAGGGGGAGAGACCCAGTACTTC
TRBD1	TRBV2	TRBJ1-1	many	CASSELVETGRFF	TGTGCCAGCAGTGAATTGGTCGAGACAGGGAGATTCTTT
TRBD1	TRBV7-2	TRBJ2-5	few	CASSSTGDETQYF	TGTGCCAGCAGCTCCACAGGGGATGAGACCCAGTACTTC
-	TRBV14	TRBJ2-7	many	CASSQDVTAYEQYF	TGTGCCAGCAGCCAAGATGTAACAGCGTACGAGCAGTACTTC
-	TRBV4-3	TRBJ1-5	-	CASSPHLGGYQPQHF	TGCGCCAGCAGCCCCCACTTGGGGGGCTATCAGCCCCAGCATTTT
TRBD1	TRBV19	TRBJ1-1	many	CASSIADRAVAFF	TGTGCCAGTAGTATAGCTGACAGGGCTGTGGCTTTCTTT
-	TRBV14	TRBJ2-7	many	CASSQGKSSYEQYF	TGTGCCAGCAGCCAAGGTAAATCATCCTACGAGCAGTACTTC